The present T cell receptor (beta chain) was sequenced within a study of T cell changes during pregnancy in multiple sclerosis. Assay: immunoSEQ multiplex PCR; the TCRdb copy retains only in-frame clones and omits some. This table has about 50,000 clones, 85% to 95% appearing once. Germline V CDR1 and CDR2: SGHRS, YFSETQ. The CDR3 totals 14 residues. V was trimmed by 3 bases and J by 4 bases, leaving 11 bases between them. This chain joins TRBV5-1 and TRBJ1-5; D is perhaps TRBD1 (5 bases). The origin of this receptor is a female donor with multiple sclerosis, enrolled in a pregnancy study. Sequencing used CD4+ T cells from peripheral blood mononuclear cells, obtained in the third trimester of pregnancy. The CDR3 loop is CASSWGDGNQPQHF. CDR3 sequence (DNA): TGCGCCAGCAGCTGGGGGGACGGTAATCAGCCCCAGCATTTT. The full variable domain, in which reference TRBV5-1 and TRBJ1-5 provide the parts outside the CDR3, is KAGVTQTPRYLIKTRGQQVTLSCSPISGHRSVSWYQQTPGQGLQFLFEYFSETQRNKGNFPGRFSGRQFSNSRSEMNVSTLELGDSALYLCASSWGDGNQPQHFGDGTRLSIL.